The 29 T cell receptor beta chains listed next were all sequenced from one sample in a study of blood T cell repertoires in COVID-19. Sequencing used immunoSEQ multiplex PCR; TCRdb keeps in-frame clones, though not all of them. The sample contains 250,000 or so clones, more than 70% of which appear only once. The sequenced material came from peripheral blood. The receptors shown here come from a woman under 40 with COVID-19, enrolled during active disease.

This sequence joins TRBV29-1 and TRBJ1-1, with a possible D match to TRBD1 (5 bases). Trimming stripped 4 bases from V and 4 bases from J, with 13 bases between. In germline, CDR1 is SQVTM, CDR2 ANQGSEA. There are 13 residues in the CDR3. The CDR3 DNA reads TGCAGCGTTGGGAAGGGGATGGGCACTGAAGCTTTCTTT. This codes for CSVGKGMGTEAFF.

The CDR3 DNA reads TGTGCCAGCAGCGGAACCGGGACTAGTGATTACTACGAGCAGTACTTC. This encodes CASSGTGTSDYYEQYF. The rearrangement links TRBV5-6 to TRBJ2-7; TRBD2 matches at 8 bases. V shed 4 bases and J 3 bases; nucleotides not matched to a gene: 12. The length of the CDR3 is 16 residues. Germline CDR1 and CDR2: SGHDT and YYEEEE.

CDR3 DNA: TGTGCCAGCGCTGCTACAGGGTCTGGGACCCAGTACTTC. Its protein product is CASAATGSGTQYF. The chain employs TRBV18 and TRBJ2-5, with D perhaps matching TRBD1 (6 bases). V lost 8 bases and J lost 7, with 17 bases in between. The CDR3 is made up of 13 amino acids. Looked up from germline, CDR1 is KGHSH and CDR2 is LQKENI.

This clone appeared a single time. The J gene is TRBJ2-1, the V gene TRBV13; the match to TRBD2 covers 11 bases. The junction had 3 bases not matched to a gene; V was cut back by 3 bases and J by 2 bases. From germline, CDR1 is PRHDT and CDR2 FYEKMQ (reference sequence). The CDR3 has 16 amino acids. In nucleotides, the CDR3 is TGTGCCAGCAGCTTTAGCGGGGGGGTGCCCTACAATGAGCAGTTCTTC. This sequence encodes CASSFSGGVPYNEQFF.

J is TRBJ2-5 and V is TRBV15; D gene ambiguous. V dropped 3 bases and J dropped 0 bases, with 5 bases sitting between them. This CDR3 is 13 amino acids long. Germline CDR1 and CDR2: LNHNV and YYDKDF (reference sequence). The CDR3 bases are TGTGCCACCAGCAGCTCGTACCAAGAGACCCAGTACTTC. It yields the protein CATSSSYQETQYF.

This clone has just one count. The chain carries TRBV28 and TRBJ2-7; 10 bases agree with TRBD1. Unmatched junction bases numbered 10, after V lost 4 bases and J lost 4 bases. There are 16 residues in the CDR3. In germline, CDR1 is MDHEN, CDR2 SYDVKM. The chain's CDR3 is CASSSQDGTGVYEQYF. CDR3 DNA: TGTGCCAGCAGTTCCCAGGACGGGACAGGGGTGTACGAGCAGTACTTC.

The rearrangement joins TRBV19 to TRBJ2-4; D may be TRBD2 (5 bases). The CDR3 runs 14 residues. The germline V gene has CDR1 LNHDA and CDR2 SQIVND (reference sequence). V lost 5 bases to trimming and J lost 8 bases, with 16 bases between them. CDR3 region: CASSLLSPRDIQYF. CDR3 coding DNA: TGTGCCAGTAGTCTCCTTTCCCCGAGGGACATTCAGTACTTC.

V usage is TRBV5-6 and J usage is TRBJ1-5; 8 nucleotides line up with TRBD1. The V gene's germline CDR1 is SGHDT and CDR2 YYEEEE. The CDR3 contains 15 residues. Losses at the gene ends were 2 bases for V and 6 bases for J; bases not matched to a gene: 7. The CDR3 bases are TGTGCCAGCAGCTTCGGCCAGGGGGCAGGTCAGCCCCAGCATTTT. Protein: CASSFGQGAGQPQHF.

The chain joins TRBV4-3 to TRBJ2-1, with 8 bases lining up with TRBD1. The junction had 4 bases not matched to a gene; V was cut back by 4 bases and J by 5 bases. CDR1 LGHNA and CDR2 YSLEER come from the germline V gene. The CDR3 spans 14 residues. DNA of the CDR3: TGCGCCAGCAGCCTCCAGACAGGGGACAATGAGCAGTTCTTC. Protein product: CASSLQTGDNEQFF.

V and J are TRBV7-9 and TRBJ2-7; the match to TRBD1 covers 8 bases. J was trimmed by 7 bases and V by 8 bases; bases with no gene match: 10. The CDR3 is 13 amino acids. CDR1 and CDR2 from the germline V gene are SEHNR and FQNEAQ (reference sequence). The CDR3 sequence: CASGTGGSGEQYF. The CDR3 DNA is TGTGCCAGCGGTACAGGGGGGTCGGGGGAGCAGTACTTC. Full variable domain (rest looked up from reference TRBV7-9 and TRBJ2-7): DTGVSQNPRHKITKRGQNVTFRCDPISEHNRLYWYRQTLGQGPEFLTYFQNEAQLEKSRLLSDRFSAERPKGSFSTLEIQRTEQGDSAMYLCASGTGGSGEQYFGPGTRLTVT.

The chain carries TRBV6-5 and TRBJ1-1; no clear D. Germline V lookup: CDR1 MNHEY, CDR2 SVGAGI. The CDR3 extends over 14 amino acids. Trimming left V 0 bases short and J 9 bases short, with 14 bases between. The CDR3 DNA reads as TGTGCCAGCAGTTACTCGAGGCCCCCTCCGAAAGCTTTCTTT. This codes for CASSYSRPPPKAFF.

The gene calls are TRBV28 and TRBJ1-1; 8 nucleotides align to TRBD1. Looked up from germline, CDR1 is MDHEN and CDR2 is SYDVKM. This CDR3 has 15 amino acids. Losses at the gene ends were 3 bases for V and 2 bases for J; bases not matched to a gene: 5. Written as DNA, the CDR3 is TGTGCCAGCAGTTTTCCGGACAGGGTTAACACTGAAGCTTTCTTT. Its translation is CASSFPDRVNTEAFF.

Here the CDR3 DNA reads TGCAGCGCTAGCGAACTTAGCGGGAGGGCCTCCTACAATGAGCAGTTCTTC. This encodes CSASELSGRASYNEQFF. The chain couples TRBV29-1 to TRBJ2-1; 11 bases map to TRBD2. The germline V gene encodes CDR1 SQVTM and CDR2 ANQGSEA. The CDR3 loop spans 17 amino acids. V was pared by 7 bases and J by 0 bases, with 11 bases of the junction left unmatched.

This chain links TRBV7-2 with TRBJ2-7, with 7 bases fitting TRBD2. The germline gives CDR1 SGHTA, CDR2 FQGNSA. The CDR3 spans 16 residues. V was clipped by 5 bases and J by 2 bases; unmatched bases: 12. The CDR3, as DNA: TGTGCCAGCAGCCTAGGGGCCTTTGCGGGGGCCTACGAGCAGTACTTC. Translation gives CASSLGAFAGAYEQYF. Combining the CDR3 with reference TRBV7-2 and TRBJ2-7 gives the whole variable domain GAGVSQSPSNKVTEKGKDVELRCDPISGHTALYWYRQSLGQGLEFLIYFQGNSAPDKSGLPSDRFSAERTGGSVSTLTIQRTQQEDSAVYLCASSLGAFAGAYEQYFGPGTRLTVT.

The rearrangement joins TRBV13 to TRBJ2-7; possibly TRBD1 for D (5 bases). Trimming removed 0 bases from V and 5 bases from J, with 11 bases in between. The CDR3 has 14 residues. The germline V gene encodes CDR1 PRHDT and CDR2 FYEKMQ (reference sequence). DNA of the CDR3: TGTGCCAGCAGCTTAGGCAGGGTTGACAACGAGCAGTACTTC. Translated, it gives CASSLGRVDNEQYF.

This chain uses TRBV6-1 with TRBJ1-2; 9 bases are a match to TRBD1. Trimming at V came to 3 bases and at J to 4 bases, leaving 6 bases not matched to a gene. This CDR3 is 15 amino acids long. Germline CDR1 and CDR2: MNHNS and SASEGT. The DNA of the CDR3 is TGTGCCAGCAGTGACCCGACAGGGGGGAGCTATGGCTACACCTTC. It codes for CASSDPTGGSYGYTF.

The chain is built from TRBV5-5 and TRBJ2-7; TRBD1 matches 10 bases. Germline CDR1 reads SGHKS; CDR2 reads YYEKEE (reference sequence). The CDR3 is 16 amino acids. Trimming at V came to 0 bases and at J to 2 bases, leaving 5 bases not matched to a gene. In DNA form, the CDR3 reads TGTGCCAGCAGCTTGGGACAGGGGGCAAGACCCTACGAGCAGTACTTC. Amino acid sequence: CASSLGQGARPYEQYF.

Here the CDR3 reads CASSPRVQGERNTQYF. In DNA, the CDR3 is TGTGCCAGCAGCCCCCGCGTACAGGGGGAGAGGAATACGCAGTATTTT. This sequence joins TRBV9 and TRBJ2-3; 8 bases line up with TRBD1. V trimming: 4 bases; J trimming: 7 bases; junction bases outside the gene matches: 14. Germline V lookup: CDR1 SGDLS, CDR2 YYNGEE. The CDR3 consists of 16 residues.

The gene calls are TRBV15 and TRBJ1-6; perhaps TRBD1 as D (5 bases). The germline V gene has CDR1 LNHNV and CDR2 YYDKDF (reference sequence). This CDR3 region has 16 residues. V was pared by 0 bases and J by 7 bases, with 13 bases between. The CDR3 region is CATSREGGAVNSPLHF. DNA of the CDR3: TGTGCCACCAGCAGAGAAGGCGGGGCCGTAAATTCACCCCTCCACTTT.

CDR3 nucleotides: TGCGCCAGCAGCCCTCAGACAACTAATGAAAAACTGTTTTTT. Translation gives CASSPQTTNEKLFF. The chain couples TRBV5-1 to TRBJ1-4; D is unclear. Germline CDR1 is SGHRS and CDR2 is YFSETQ. V shed 4 bases and J shed 0 bases, with 7 bases lying between them. CDR3 length: 14 amino acids.

The chain links TRBV27 to TRBJ2-7; 8 bases align to TRBD1. The CDR3 length is 14 residues. Germline V gives CDR1 MNHEY, CDR2 SMNVEV (reference sequence). V was pared by 2 bases and J by 6 bases, with 6 bases of the junction left unmatched. DNA for the CDR3: TGTGCCAGCAGTTTAGGCGGGACAGGAACCGAGCAGTACTTC. This codes for CASSLGGTGTEQYF.

The chain combines TRBV4-3 with TRBJ2-5; TRBD2 aligns across 7 bases. The CDR3 sequence is 16 residues long. V dropped 0 bases and J dropped 1; count of bases not matched to a gene: 5. The V gene's germline CDR1 is LGHNA and CDR2 YSLEER. CDR3 residues: CASSQELAPRQETQYF. As DNA, the CDR3 is TGCGCCAGCAGCCAAGAACTAGCGCCCCGCCAAGAGACCCAGTACTTC.

This clone has only one observation. The V and J genes are TRBV7-9 and TRBJ1-4, with D perhaps TRBD1 (5 bases). Germline CDR1 and CDR2: SEHNR and FQNEAQ (reference sequence). Trimming pared 3 bases from V and 6 bases from J, leaving 20 bases between. This CDR3 is 17 amino acids long. The CDR3 sequence is CASSFYGRRGGDEKLFF. Here the CDR3 DNA reads TGTGCCAGCAGCTTTTATGGTCGAAGGGGAGGCGATGAAAAACTGTTTTTT.

The chain has TRBV15 and TRBJ2-5; D might be TRBD2 (5 bases). CDR1 LNHNV and CDR2 YYDKDF come from the germline V gene (reference sequence). V was shortened by 0 bases and J by 6 bases, with 23 bases between the two germline ends. The CDR3 runs to 18 residues. CDR3 protein: CATSRDNASGFGRKTQYF. In DNA, the CDR3 is TGTGCCACCAGCAGAGATAATGCAAGCGGATTCGGTCGGAAGACCCAGTACTTC. Combining the CDR3 with reference TRBV15 and TRBJ2-5 gives the whole variable domain DAMVIQNPRYQVTQFGKPVTLSCSQTLNHNVMYWYQQKSSQAPKLLFHYYDKDFNNEADTPDNFQSRRPNTSFCFLDIRSPGLGDTAMYLCATSRDNASGFGRKTQYFGPGTRLLVL.

The rearrangement joins TRBV6-2 or TRBV6-3 to TRBJ1-5; D unresolved. The germline V and J ends were trimmed by 5 bases and 5 bases, with 7 bases remaining between them. The CDR3 runs 12 residues. Germline lookup yields CDR1 MNHEY and CDR2 SVGEGT. Here the CDR3 DNA reads TGTGCCAGCAGTCCCCCGGATCAGCCCCAGCATTTT. It is translated as CASSPPDQPQHF.

The chain couples TRBV19 to TRBJ1-5; D is uncertain. Germline CDR1 reads LNHDA; CDR2 reads SQIVND (reference sequence). V gave up 1 base and J gave up 7 bases, with 20 bases separating them. There are 17 residues in the CDR3. CDR3 nucleotide sequence: TGTGCCAGTAGTATAGCCCCAGGCTACGTGAATGACCAGCCCCAGCATTTT. It encodes CASSIAPGYVNDQPQHF.

This clone was picked up a small number of times. V usage is TRBV6-6 and J usage is TRBJ1-2; D not resolved. Trimming took 0 bases from V and 1 from J, leaving 12 bases between them. The length of the CDR3 is 16 residues. Germline loops: CDR1 MNHNY, CDR2 SVGAGI (reference sequence). The chain's CDR3 is CASSYSFGPGNYGYTF. CDR3 nucleotide sequence: TGTGCCAGCAGTTACTCGTTTGGGCCCGGTAACTATGGCTACACCTTC.

This clone has only one observation. The chain has TRBV9 and TRBJ2-1; TRBD2 matches at 7 bases. With 1 base clipped from V and 5 bases from J, the junction kept 3 bases outside the gene matches. Germline lookup yields CDR1 SGDLS and CDR2 YYNGEE. This CDR3 is 14 amino acids long. CDR3 amino acids: CASSVSGDHNEQFF. In DNA form, the CDR3 reads TGTGCCAGCAGCGTAAGCGGGGACCACAATGAGCAGTTCTTC.

The genes are TRBV28 and TRBJ1-4, with 7 bases that match TRBD1. The CDR3 runs to 14 residues. From germline, CDR1 is MDHEN and CDR2 SYDVKM. V trimming: 5 bases; J trimming: 8 bases; junction bases outside the gene matches: 8. CDR3: CASSPGSTGEKLFF. The CDR3, as DNA: TGTGCCAGCAGTCCGGGGTCGACAGGGGAAAAACTGTTTTTT. The whole variable domain, remainder taken from reference TRBV28 and TRBJ1-4, is DVKVTQSSRYLVKRTGEKVFLECVQDMDHENMFWYRQDPGLGLRLIYFSYDVKMKEKGDIPEGYSVSREKKERFSLILESASTNQTSMYLCASSPGSTGEKLFFGSGTQLSVL.